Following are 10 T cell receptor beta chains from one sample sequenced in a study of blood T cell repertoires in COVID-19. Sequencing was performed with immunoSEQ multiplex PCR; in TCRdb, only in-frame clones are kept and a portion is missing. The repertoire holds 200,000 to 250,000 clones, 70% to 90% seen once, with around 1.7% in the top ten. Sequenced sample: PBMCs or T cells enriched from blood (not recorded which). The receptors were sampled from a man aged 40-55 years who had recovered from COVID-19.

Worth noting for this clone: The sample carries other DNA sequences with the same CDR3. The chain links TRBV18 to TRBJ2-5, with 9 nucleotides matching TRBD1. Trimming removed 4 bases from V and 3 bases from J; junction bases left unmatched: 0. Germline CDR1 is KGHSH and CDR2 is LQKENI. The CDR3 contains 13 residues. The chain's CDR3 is CASSRDREETQYF. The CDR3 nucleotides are TGTGCCAGCTCACGGGACAGGGAAGAGACCCAGTACTTC.

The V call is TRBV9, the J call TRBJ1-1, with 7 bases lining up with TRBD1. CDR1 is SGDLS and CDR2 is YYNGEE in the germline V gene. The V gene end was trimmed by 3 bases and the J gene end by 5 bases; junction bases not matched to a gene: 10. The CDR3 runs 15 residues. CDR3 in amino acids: CASSGSTGAITEAFF. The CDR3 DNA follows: TGTGCCAGCAGCGGAAGTACAGGGGCTATTACTGAAGCTTTCTTT. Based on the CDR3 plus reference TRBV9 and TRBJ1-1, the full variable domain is DSGVTQTPKHLITATGQRVTLRCSPRSGDLSVYWYQQSLDQGLQFLIQYYNGEERAKGNILERFSAQQFPDLHSELNLSSLELGDSALYFCASSGSTGAITEAFFGQGTRLTVV.

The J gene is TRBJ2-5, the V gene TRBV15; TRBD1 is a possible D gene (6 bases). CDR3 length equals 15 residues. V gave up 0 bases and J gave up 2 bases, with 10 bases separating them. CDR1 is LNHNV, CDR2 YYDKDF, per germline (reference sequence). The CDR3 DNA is TGTGCCACCAGCAGAGATTTACAGGGTCAAGAGACCCAGTACTTC. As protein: CATSRDLQGQETQYF.

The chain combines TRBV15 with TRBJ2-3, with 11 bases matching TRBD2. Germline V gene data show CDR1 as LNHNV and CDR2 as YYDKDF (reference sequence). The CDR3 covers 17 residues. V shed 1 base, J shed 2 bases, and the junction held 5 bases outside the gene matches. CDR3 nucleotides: TGTGCCACCAGCAGAGTTAGCGGGAGGGAAAACACAGATACGCAGTATTTT. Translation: CATSRVSGRENTDTQYF.

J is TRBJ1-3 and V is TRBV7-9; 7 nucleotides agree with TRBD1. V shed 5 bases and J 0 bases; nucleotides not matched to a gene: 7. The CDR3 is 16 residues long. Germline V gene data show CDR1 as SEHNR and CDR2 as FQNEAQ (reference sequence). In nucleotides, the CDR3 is TGTGCCAGCAGCCTTGACAGGGCTGGCTCTGGAAACACCATATATTTT. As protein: CASSLDRAGSGNTIYF. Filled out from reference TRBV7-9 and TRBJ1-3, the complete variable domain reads DTGVSQNPRHKITKRGQNVTFRCDPISEHNRLYWYRQTLGQGPEFLTYFQNEAQLEKSRLLSDRFSAERPKGSFSTLEIQRTEQGDSAMYLCASSLDRAGSGNTIYFGEGSWLTVV.

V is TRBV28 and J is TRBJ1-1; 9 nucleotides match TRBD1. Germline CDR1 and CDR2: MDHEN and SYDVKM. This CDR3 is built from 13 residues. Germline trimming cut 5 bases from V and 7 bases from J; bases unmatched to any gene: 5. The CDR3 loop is CASSLTGGGEAFF. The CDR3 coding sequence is TGTGCCAGCAGTCTCACAGGGGGCGGTGAAGCTTTCTTT.

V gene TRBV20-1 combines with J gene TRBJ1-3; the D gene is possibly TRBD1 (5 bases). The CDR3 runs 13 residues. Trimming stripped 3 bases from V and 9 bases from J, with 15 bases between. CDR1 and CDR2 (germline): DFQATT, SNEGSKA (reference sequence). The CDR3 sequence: CSASKGGGATIYF. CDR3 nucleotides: TGCAGTGCTAGTAAAGGTGGTGGGGCCACCATATATTTT.

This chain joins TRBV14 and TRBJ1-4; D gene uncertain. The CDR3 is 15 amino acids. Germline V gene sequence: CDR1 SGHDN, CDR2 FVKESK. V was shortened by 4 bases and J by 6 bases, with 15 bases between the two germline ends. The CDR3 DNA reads TGTGCCAGCAGCCGATTAGGCGGCAGTCATGAAAAACTGTTTTTT. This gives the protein CASSRLGGSHEKLFF.

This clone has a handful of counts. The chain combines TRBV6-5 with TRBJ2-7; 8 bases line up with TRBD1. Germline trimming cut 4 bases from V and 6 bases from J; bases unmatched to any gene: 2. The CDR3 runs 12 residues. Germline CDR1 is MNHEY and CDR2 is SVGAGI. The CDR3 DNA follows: TGTGCCAGCAGTTCCACAGGGGGCGAGCAGTACTTC. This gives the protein CASSSTGGEQYF.

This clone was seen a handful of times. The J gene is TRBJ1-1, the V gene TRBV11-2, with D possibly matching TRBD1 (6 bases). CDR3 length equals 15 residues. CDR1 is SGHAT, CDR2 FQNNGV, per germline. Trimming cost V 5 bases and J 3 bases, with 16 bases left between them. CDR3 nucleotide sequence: TGTGCCAGCAGCCCCCTGACAGGTGGCGACACTGAAGCTTTCTTT. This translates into CASSPLTGGDTEAFF.